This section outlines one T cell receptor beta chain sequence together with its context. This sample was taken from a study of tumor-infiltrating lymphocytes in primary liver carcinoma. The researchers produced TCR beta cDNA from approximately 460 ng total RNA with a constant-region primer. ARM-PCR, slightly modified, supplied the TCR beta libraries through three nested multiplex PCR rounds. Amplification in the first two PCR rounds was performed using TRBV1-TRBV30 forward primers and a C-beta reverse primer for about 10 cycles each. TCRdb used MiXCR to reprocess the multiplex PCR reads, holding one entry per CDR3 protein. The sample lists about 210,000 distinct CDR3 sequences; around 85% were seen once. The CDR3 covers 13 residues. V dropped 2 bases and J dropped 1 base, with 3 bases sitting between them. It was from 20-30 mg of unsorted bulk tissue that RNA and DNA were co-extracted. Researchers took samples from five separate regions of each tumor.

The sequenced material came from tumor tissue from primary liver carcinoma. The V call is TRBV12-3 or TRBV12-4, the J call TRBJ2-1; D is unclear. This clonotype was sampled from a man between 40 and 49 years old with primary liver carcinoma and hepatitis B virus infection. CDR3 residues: CASSLKSYNEQFF. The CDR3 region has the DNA TGTGCCAGCAGTTTAAAATCCTACAATGAGCAGTTCTTC.